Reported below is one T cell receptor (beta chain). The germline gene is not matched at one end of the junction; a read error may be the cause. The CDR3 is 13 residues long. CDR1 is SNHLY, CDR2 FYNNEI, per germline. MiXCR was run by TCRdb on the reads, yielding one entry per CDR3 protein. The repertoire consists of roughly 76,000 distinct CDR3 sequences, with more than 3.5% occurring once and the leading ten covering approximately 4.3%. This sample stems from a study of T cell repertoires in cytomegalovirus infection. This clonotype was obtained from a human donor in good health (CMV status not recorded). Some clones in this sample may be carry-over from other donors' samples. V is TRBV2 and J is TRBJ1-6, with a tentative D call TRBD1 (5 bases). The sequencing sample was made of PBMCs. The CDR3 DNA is TGTGCCAGCAAGCAGGGAAGGCAATCACCCTTCCACTTT. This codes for CASKQGRQSPFHF.